The clone carrying this T cell receptor beta chain was found many times. Bulk TCR libraries used previously described methods and listed TCR primers. TCRdb used MiXCR to reprocess the PCR reads, holding one entry per CDR3 protein. The data hold approximately 63,000 distinct CDR3 sequences, with about 19% observed a single time. The entry originates in a study of molecular identifiers for immune sequencing clone quantification. Background on the study: In replicates, RNA from approximately 22,000 or 94,000 naive CD8 cells was divided five ways and four parts were sequenced.

V shed 0 bases and J 7 bases; nucleotides not matched to a gene: 14. Germline V gene data show CDR1 as MGHRA and CDR2 as YSYEKL. The CDR3 is made up of 18 amino acids. The source material was naive CD8+ T cells from blood, with Jurkat cell RNA spiked in. Noted subset: FACS-sorted CD8+CD4-CCR7+CD45RA+ naive T cells. V and J are TRBV4-1 and TRBJ2-1; 8 nucleotides agree with TRBD2. This clonotype originated in a human donor in good health. Some libraries in this study had Jurkat cell RNA spiked in. DNA for the CDR3: TGCGCCAGCAGCCAAGATCCCTATGGGACTAGAAGGGCGAATGAGCAGTTCTTC. Protein: CASSQDPYGTRRANEQFF.